Listed here are 29 T cell receptor beta chains from one sample, sequenced in a study of blood T cell repertoires in COVID-19. Assay used: immunoSEQ multiplex PCR; TCRdb lists only in-frame clones, some missing. The sample consists of 150,000 to 200,000 clones, approximately 91% of them appearing once. Sequencing was carried out using PBMCs or T cells enriched from blood (not recorded which). These receptors all stem from a woman under 30 who had recovered from COVID-19.

In this sample, this clone turned up many times. V and J are TRBV29-1 and TRBJ2-1; TRBD1 matches 7 bases. Germline CDR1 SQVTM, CDR2 ANQGSEA. V lost 1 base and J lost 8; bases outside the gene matches: 11. This CDR3 is 15 amino acids long. In nucleotides, the CDR3 is TGCAGCGTTGAAGCCCCAAGGACAGGTTTAGATGAGCAGTTCTTC. Its protein is CSVEAPRTGLDEQFF.

This chain connects TRBV6-5 to TRBJ2-7, with a possible D match to TRBD2 (5 bases). Germline lookup yields CDR1 MNHEY and CDR2 SVGAGI. The V end was cut by 0 bases, the J end by 7 bases, with 19 bases between. This CDR3 spans 16 amino acids. Written as DNA, the CDR3 is TGTGCCAGCAGTTACTCGATAAGGGCGATTCCGGGGGAGCAGTACTTC. Protein: CASSYSIRAIPGEQYF.

CDR3 loop: CASSIYKTNEKLFF. The CDR3 coding sequence is TGTGCCAGTAGTATTTACAAGACTAATGAAAAACTGTTTTTT. J is TRBJ1-4 and V is TRBV19, with D unresolved. CDR3 length equals 14 residues. Germline V gene lookup returns CDR1 LNHDA and CDR2 SQIVND (reference sequence). Trimming left V 3 bases short and J 2 bases short, with 7 bases between.

V gene TRBV2 combines with J gene TRBJ2-7, with 9 positions matching TRBD2. The ends lost 4 bases at V and 7 bases at J; junction bases unmatched: 5. CDR1 and CDR2 (germline): SNHLY, FYNNEI. The CDR3 contains 13 residues. The DNA for the CDR3 is TGTGCCAGCAGTGTTAGCGGGAGTACAGAGCAGTACTTC. As protein: CASSVSGSTEQYF.

This clone was picked up many times. The J gene is TRBJ1-5, the V gene TRBV7-2; 7 bases line up with TRBD1. The CDR3 runs 14 residues. V dropped 4 bases and J dropped 4; count of bases not matched to a gene: 4. The germline V gene has CDR1 SGHTA and CDR2 FQGNSA. The CDR3 DNA follows: TGTGCCAGCAGCTCGACAGGGACTAATCAGCCCCAGCATTTT. As protein: CASSSTGTNQPQHF.

The V gene is TRBV15, the J gene TRBJ1-6; no clear D gene. The CDR3 length is 14 residues. Looked up from germline, CDR1 is LNHNV and CDR2 is YYDKDF (reference sequence). The V and J ends lost 1 base and 11 bases respectively, with 12 bases between them. CDR3 sequence: CATSRGGGIAPLHF. CDR3 coding DNA: TGTGCCACCAGCAGAGGAGGAGGGATCGCACCCCTCCACTTT.

As DNA, the CDR3 is TGTGCCAGTAGTATAGGAGTCCTCTACGAGCAGTACTTC. It encodes CASSIGVLYEQYF. The V call is TRBV19, the J call TRBJ2-7; D is unclear. The CDR3 totals 13 residues. The ends were cut back, 1 base at V and 3 bases at J, with 7 bases in the middle. The germline CDR1 and CDR2 sequences are LNHDA and SQIVND (reference sequence).

The chain is built from TRBV7-8 and TRBJ1-1; D not resolved. The CDR3 is 14 amino acids. Germline CDR1 is SGHVS and CDR2 is FQNEAQ. Trimming shortened V by 5 bases and J by 5 bases, and 15 bases separated the two germline ends. The CDR3: CASSDDLRTTEAFF. CDR3 DNA: TGTGCCAGCAGCGACGATCTTCGGACTACTGAAGCTTTCTTT.

This clone has a single count. J is TRBJ1-6 and V is TRBV28, with D maybe TRBD1 (6 bases). Per the germline V gene, CDR1 is MDHEN and CDR2 is SYDVKM. The germline V and J ends were trimmed by 5 bases and 10 bases, with 21 bases remaining between them. There are 16 residues in the CDR3. The DNA of the CDR3 is TGTGCCAGCAGTCCCGAGCACCCAGGGGTTGGATCACCCCTCCACTTT. Amino acids: CASSPEHPGVGSPLHF.

The V and J genes are TRBV20-1 and TRBJ1-3; maybe TRBD1 (5 bases). Germline V gene lookup returns CDR1 DFQATT and CDR2 SNEGSKA (reference sequence). Between the trimmed V and J ends, which lost 3 bases and 9 bases, there was a span of 12 bases. The CDR3 has 12 residues. DNA of the CDR3: TGCAGTGCTAGTGCATCAGGGCCCACCATATATTTT. It encodes CSASASGPTIYF.

The chain has TRBV6-2 or TRBV6-3 and TRBJ2-1, with TRBD2 matching over 11 bases. V was clipped by 6 bases and J by 5 bases; unmatched bases: 15. The germline gives CDR1 MNHEY, CDR2 SVGEGT. The CDR3 is 18 amino acids. In DNA form, the CDR3 reads TGTGCCAGCAGCCGGGGACTAGCGGTCCCCGGCAGGGACAATGAGCAGTTCTTC. This encodes CASSRGLAVPGRDNEQFF.

This chain joins TRBV6-5 and TRBJ2-7; the D gene is possibly TRBD1 (6 bases). The germline gives CDR1 MNHEY, CDR2 SVGAGI. CDR3 length: 15 amino acids. Trimming removed 6 bases from V and 0 bases from J, with 15 bases in between. CDR3 coding DNA: TGTGCCAGCAGCCAGGGGATGGAGAGCTCCTACGAGCAGTACTTC. It specifies CASSQGMESSYEQYF.

The chain joins TRBV7-6 to TRBJ1-5, with D possibly TRBD1 on 5 matching bases. The V end was cut by 2 bases, the J end by 9 bases, with 14 bases between. Germline lookup yields CDR1 SGHVS and CDR2 FNYEAQ. The length of the CDR3 is 14 residues. The CDR3 sequence is CASSLRQYSSPQHF. The CDR3 bases are TGTGCCAGCAGCTTACGACAGTACTCTTCGCCCCAGCATTTT.

This sequence joins TRBV5-1 and TRBJ2-1; tentatively, D is TRBD2 (6 bases). V lost 4 bases and J lost 2, with 19 bases in between. The CDR3 length is 17 residues. Germline V lookup: CDR1 SGHRS, CDR2 YFSETQ. This CDR3 reads CASSVFGGGGTYNEQFF. CDR3 DNA: TGCGCCAGCAGCGTCTTCGGGGGAGGCGGGACCTACAATGAGCAGTTCTTC.

The chain combines TRBV2 with TRBJ2-5; 8 nucleotides line up with TRBD2. The germline V gene has CDR1 SNHLY and CDR2 FYNNEI. V lost 3 bases and J lost 5; bases outside the gene matches: 5. CDR3 size: 14 residues. In DNA, the CDR3 is TGTGCCAGCAGTGACCGGACTAGCTCGGAGACCCAGTACTTC. This codes for CASSDRTSSETQYF.

This clone has more than one count but fewer than ten. The chain links TRBV7-2 to TRBJ1-1; 8 nucleotides align to TRBD1. Losses at the gene ends were 5 bases for V and 8 bases for J; bases not matched to a gene: 7. The CDR3 totals 13 residues. Germline assignment: CDR1 SGHTA and CDR2 FQGNSA. In DNA form, the CDR3 reads TGTGCCAGCAGCACGCGACAGGGGCGGGAAGCTTTCTTT. This gives the protein CASSTRQGREAFF.

This clone was seen only a few times. The V gene is TRBV2, the J gene TRBJ2-3, with D hard to call. This CDR3 region has 13 residues. With 9 bases removed from V and 2 bases from J, the gap between germline ends came to 12 bases. Germline V gives CDR1 SNHLY, CDR2 FYNNEI. CDR3 region: CASNPPYTDTQYF. In DNA, the CDR3 is TGTGCCAGTAATCCCCCGTACACAGATACGCAGTATTTT.

The chain combines TRBV28 with TRBJ2-1; 8 nucleotides match TRBD1. With 6 bases clipped from V and 4 bases from J, the junction kept 8 bases outside the gene matches. The CDR3 runs to 15 residues. The germline V gene encodes CDR1 MDHEN and CDR2 SYDVKM. CDR3 DNA: TGTGCCAGCAGGAAGACAGGGGTTGGGTACAATGAGCAGTTCTTC. Translating gives CASRKTGVGYNEQFF.

The chain joins TRBV4-2 to TRBJ2-7, with 11 positions matching TRBD2. Germline V gene sequence: CDR1 LGHNA, CDR2 YNFKEQ. This CDR3 has 17 amino acids. V lost 0 bases, J lost 1 base, and 5 bases stayed unmatched. CDR3 region: CASSQELSGRGSYEQYF. The CDR3 nucleotides read TGTGCCAGCAGCCAAGAACTTAGCGGGAGGGGTTCCTACGAGCAGTACTTC.

This rearrangement joins TRBV3-1 (or the pseudogene TRBV3-2) to TRBJ2-7; 8 bases fit TRBD1. The germline V gene has CDR1 LGHDT and CDR2 YNNKEL (reference sequence). The V and J ends lost 3 bases and 1 base, in that order; junction bases with no gene match: 5. This CDR3 is built from 15 residues. CDR3 in amino acids: CASSQPGGRSYEQYF. CDR3 in DNA: TGTGCCAGCAGCCAGCCAGGGGGCAGGTCCTACGAGCAGTACTTC.

The J gene is TRBJ1-2, the V gene TRBV28; the match to TRBD1 covers 7 bases. V shed 4 bases and J 6 bases; nucleotides not matched to a gene: 8. CDR3 length: 14 residues. Germline loops: CDR1 MDHEN, CDR2 SYDVKM. The CDR3, as DNA: TGTGCCAGCAGTTCCGGACAGGCTAGTAATGGCTACACCTTC. Translated, it gives CASSSGQASNGYTF.

V usage is TRBV20-1 and J usage is TRBJ2-2; a possible D gene is TRBD2 (6 bases). The CDR3 totals 14 residues. The V end lost 3 bases, the J end lost 4 bases, and 12 bases lay between the germline ends. The germline CDR1 and CDR2 sequences are DFQATT and SNEGSKA (reference sequence). The CDR3 sequence is CSASTPRGTGELFF. The CDR3 nucleotides are TGCAGTGCTAGTACTCCGCGGGGCACCGGGGAGCTGTTTTTT.

The J gene is TRBJ1-4, the V gene TRBV7-9; TRBD1 matches at 7 bases. The CDR3 length is 17 residues. Germline V gene lookup returns CDR1 SEHNR and CDR2 FQNEAQ (reference sequence). Trimming at V came to 4 bases and at J to 5 bases, leaving 13 bases not matched to a gene. The DNA for the CDR3 is TGTGCCAGCAGCTCAAAGCCGGGACAGCAAAGGAATGAAAAACTGTTTTTT. This translates into CASSSKPGQQRNEKLFF.

The rearrangement joins TRBV23-1 to TRBJ2-5, with D possibly TRBD1 on 6 matching bases. TRBV23-1 is marked as an open reading frame, function uncertain. The CDR3 has 15 residues. The germline V and J ends were trimmed by 4 bases and 4 bases, with 16 bases remaining between them. CDR3 in amino acids: CASSLTGKTAETQYF. The CDR3 nucleotides are TGCGCCAGCAGTCTTACAGGGAAGACGGCAGAGACCCAGTACTTC.

The CDR3 loop reads CASSLGLVYEQYF. CDR3 DNA sequence: TGTGCCAGCAGTTTGGGACTTGTCTACGAGCAGTACTTC. The V call is TRBV28, the J call TRBJ2-7; a weak D match, TRBD2 (6 bases). The CDR3 has 13 amino acids. Trimming pared 3 bases from V and 3 bases from J, leaving 9 bases between. Germline V gene data show CDR1 as MDHEN and CDR2 as SYDVKM.

The gene calls are TRBV19 and TRBJ1-5; TRBD1 is a possible D gene (5 bases). From germline, CDR1 is LNHDA and CDR2 SQIVND (reference sequence). The CDR3 is 17 residues long. Trimming pared 1 base from V and 2 bases from J, leaving 15 bases between. CDR3 bases: TGTGCCAGTAGTATAGCAAGGGGCGGGGCCGGCAATCAGCCCCAGCATTTT. It yields the protein CASSIARGGAGNQPQHF.

The chain employs TRBV30 and TRBJ2-3; no clear D gene. The CDR3 is 12 amino acids. The V gene lost 1 base and the J gene lost 2 bases, with 4 bases spanning the gap. Germline lookup yields CDR1 GTSNPN and CDR2 SVGIG (reference sequence). The CDR3 nucleotides read TGTGCCTGGAGTGAATACACAGATACGCAGTATTTT. Protein: CAWSEYTDTQYF.

The chain recombines TRBV27 with TRBJ1-3, with D perhaps matching TRBD1 (5 bases). The CDR3 has 15 residues. V shed 2 bases and J shed 3 bases, with 11 bases lying between them. The germline V gene encodes CDR1 MNHEY and CDR2 SMNVEV (reference sequence). CDR3 nucleotides: TGTGCCAGCAGTTTAGCCGGCAGGGTTGGAAACACCATATATTTT. It specifies CASSLAGRVGNTIYF.

This clone appeared a single time. V and J are TRBV6-5 and TRBJ2-5, with 7 bases matching TRBD1. Germline V gene sequence: CDR1 MNHEY, CDR2 SVGAGI. The CDR3 contains 14 residues. V gave up 5 bases and J gave up 4 bases; unmatched junction bases: 7. Written as DNA, the CDR3 is TGTGCCAGCAGTCAACAGGGGCAGCGAGAGACCCAGTACTTC. This codes for CASSQQGQRETQYF.